The next 27 T cell receptor beta chains were all read from a single sample in a study of cytomegalovirus exposure and HLA in healthy donors. The assay was immunoSEQ multiplex PCR, and TCRdb's table has in-frame clones only and misses some. The sample consists of about 130,000 clones, around 90% of them appearing once. The sequencing sample was made of PBMCs. All receptors derive from a woman in her late teens or twenties in good health and CMV-seronegative.

The chain uses TRBV6-5 and TRBJ2-7; possibly TRBD2 for D (7 bases). Trimming stripped 6 bases from V and 3 bases from J, with 12 bases between. Germline V gene sequence: CDR1 MNHEY, CDR2 SVGAGI. This CDR3 has 13 amino acids. CDR3 sequence reads: CASRKGGGYEQYF. Written as DNA, the CDR3 is TGTGCCAGCAGGAAGGGGGGGGGCTACGAGCAGTACTTC.

V gene TRBV14 combines with J gene TRBJ2-3, with 11 bases that match TRBD1. Germline V gene lookup returns CDR1 SGHDN and CDR2 FVKESK. The V segment lost 0 bases and the J segment 6 bases; nucleotides outside the gene matches: 8. The CDR3 extends over 17 amino acids. The chain's CDR3 is CASSQDLGQGAEDTQYF. The CDR3 DNA follows: TGTGCCAGCAGCCAAGATCTAGGACAGGGGGCAGAGGATACGCAGTATTTT.

V and J are TRBV4-2 and TRBJ1-2; D unresolved. The CDR3 runs 14 residues. From germline, CDR1 is LGHNA and CDR2 YNFKEQ. V was cut by 4 bases and J by 3 bases, with 12 bases left in between. Here the CDR3 reads CASSRPVADYGYTF. DNA of the CDR3: TGTGCCAGCAGCCGTCCGGTAGCGGACTATGGCTACACCTTC.

This clone was observed a single time. The CDR3, as DNA: TGTGCCACCAAAACAGGACTAGCTATCTCAGATACGCAGTATTTT. This sequence encodes CATKTGLAISDTQYF. This chain connects TRBV2 to TRBJ2-3; 8 bases map to TRBD2. The V segment lost 10 bases and the J segment 4 bases; nucleotides outside the gene matches: 13. The CDR3 has 15 residues. Germline CDR1 and CDR2: SNHLY and FYNNEI.

This clone was seen just once. This chain uses TRBV5-1 with TRBJ2-5, with TRBD1 matching 8 bases. V gave up 1 base and J gave up 5 bases; unmatched junction bases: 1. Germline CDR1 is SGHRS and CDR2 is YFSETQ. The CDR3 totals 13 residues. CDR3 region: CASSLTGGETQYF. The DNA for the CDR3 is TGCGCCAGCAGCTTGACAGGGGGTGAGACCCAGTACTTC. Using reference TRBV5-1 and TRBJ2-5 for the parts outside the CDR3, the full variable domain is KAGVTQTPRYLIKTRGQQVTLSCSPISGHRSVSWYQQTPGQGLQFLFEYFSETQRNKGNFPGRFSGRQFSNSRSEMNVSTLELGDSALYLCASSLTGGETQYFGPGTRLLVL.

The rearrangement uses TRBV28 and TRBJ2-2; D is unclear. Per the germline V gene, CDR1 is MDHEN and CDR2 is SYDVKM. V lost 6 bases to trimming and J lost 1 base, with 12 bases between them. CDR3 size: 15 residues. The CDR3 nucleotides read TGTGCCAGCAGGCCGAGGAGAAGGAACACCGGGGAGCTGTTTTTT. This gives the protein CASRPRRRNTGELFF.

This CDR3 is CASSITGTGGFNYGYTF. The CDR3 DNA sequence: TGTGCCAGTAGTATTACCGGGACAGGGGGCTTTAACTATGGCTACACCTTC. The gene calls are TRBV19 and TRBJ1-2, with 12 bases matching TRBD1. The junction had 6 bases not matched to a gene; V was cut back by 3 bases and J by 1 base. This CDR3 is built from 17 residues. The germline V gene encodes CDR1 LNHDA and CDR2 SQIVND (reference sequence).

The V gene is TRBV9, the J gene TRBJ2-3; 10 bases are shared with TRBD2. The J segment lost 2 bases and the V segment lost 2 bases, leaving 5 bases of the junction unmatched. The germline V gene has CDR1 SGDLS and CDR2 YYNGEE. The CDR3 is 16 amino acids. CDR3 DNA sequence: TGTGCCAGCAGCGTTCTAGCGGGAGAGAACACAGATACGCAGTATTTT. This codes for CASSVLAGENTDTQYF.

A single count supports this clone. The V gene is TRBV7-9, the J gene TRBJ2-5; 13 bases fit TRBD2. From germline, CDR1 is SEHNR and CDR2 FQNEAQ (reference sequence). V lost 5 bases to trimming and J lost 5 bases; unmatched junction nucleotides: 8. The CDR3 is 16 residues long. The CDR3 loop reads CASSTGLAGVFETQYF. The CDR3 region has the DNA TGTGCCAGCAGCACTGGACTAGCGGGAGTATTCGAGACCCAGTACTTC.

The chain employs TRBV5-4 and TRBJ1-1; 7 positions agree with TRBD1. Germline V gives CDR1 SGHNT, CDR2 YYREEE (reference sequence). The CDR3 extends over 15 amino acids. The junction had 7 bases not matched to a gene; V was cut back by 4 bases and J by 1 base. The CDR3 spells CASSLQGLRNTEAFF. The CDR3 nucleotides read TGTGCCAGCAGCCTACAGGGGCTCCGGAACACTGAAGCTTTCTTT.

V gene TRBV5-6 combines with J gene TRBJ2-7, with a weak D call TRBD1 (6 bases). CDR3 length equals 15 residues. In germline, CDR1 is SGHDT, CDR2 YYEEEE. V lost 6 bases to trimming and J lost 3 bases, with 19 bases between them. The CDR3 DNA is TGTGCCAGCATCTCATTGCAGGGGTTTAACTACGAGCAGTACTTC. This encodes CASISLQGFNYEQYF. Full variable domain (missing parts from reference TRBV5-6 and TRBJ2-7): DAGVTQSPTHLIKTRGQQVTLRCSPKSGHDTVSWYQQALGQGPQFIFQYYEEEERQRGNFPDRFSGHQFPNYSSELNVNALLLGDSALYLCASISLQGFNYEQYFGPGTRLTVT.

CDR3 sequence: CASITAPGNYGYTF. The CDR3 DNA follows: TGTGCCAGCATCACGGCGCCCGGGAACTATGGCTACACCTTC. V is TRBV28 and J is TRBJ1-2; no definite D call. This CDR3 is 14 amino acids long. V was trimmed by 7 bases and J by 2 bases, leaving 14 bases between them. The germline CDR1 and CDR2 sequences are MDHEN and SYDVKM.

This clone has only one observation. The rearrangement uses TRBV29-1 and TRBJ1-1; D is possibly TRBD1 (6 bases). Trimming removed 4 bases from V and 7 bases from J, with 10 bases in between. The germline gives CDR1 SQVTM, CDR2 ANQGSEA. This CDR3 has 11 amino acids. The CDR3 sequence: CSVGGLVEAFF. The CDR3 coding sequence is TGCAGCGTTGGGGGGCTCGTTGAAGCTTTCTTT.

This clone was seen only once. The V and J genes are TRBV15 and TRBJ2-3; 15 bases line up with TRBD2. With V trimmed by 1 base and J by 2 bases, 16 bases remained unmatched. This CDR3 has 22 amino acids. Looked up from germline, CDR1 is LNHNV and CDR2 is YYDKDF (reference sequence). The CDR3 DNA sequence: TGTGCCACCAGCAGAGCCTTCGCGGTGGGACTAGCGGGAGGCACAGACACAGATACGCAGTATTTT. It codes for CATSRAFAVGLAGGTDTDTQYF.

The rearrangement links TRBV2 to TRBJ2-7; 11 bases are shared with TRBD1. The J segment lost 5 bases and the V segment lost 8 bases, leaving 5 bases of the junction unmatched. Germline assignment: CDR1 SNHLY and CDR2 FYNNEI. CDR3 size: 13 residues. In DNA, the CDR3 is TGTGCCAGCCGCGGACAGGGGGCGAACGAGCAGTACTTC. Translation gives CASRGQGANEQYF.

The rearrangement links TRBV7-9 to TRBJ2-3; 12 bases line up with TRBD1. Germline-derived CDR1 and CDR2 are SEHNR and FQNEAQ (reference sequence). The junction had 5 bases not matched to a gene; V was cut back by 5 bases and J by 5 bases. The CDR3 consists of 15 residues. CDR3 in amino acids: CASSRGTGGEDTQYF. CDR3 DNA sequence: TGTGCCAGCAGCCGAGGGACAGGGGGCGAAGATACGCAGTATTTT.

The V and J genes are TRBV5-1 and TRBJ1-1; 7 bases are a match to TRBD1. The germline gives CDR1 SGHRS, CDR2 YFSETQ. V shed 5 bases and J 1 base; nucleotides not matched to a gene: 14. The CDR3 loop spans 17 amino acids. The CDR3 is CASRKTGSDLTNTEAFF. The CDR3 bases are TGCGCCAGCAGAAAGACAGGGTCGGACTTAACGAACACTGAAGCTTTCTTT.

This rearrangement joins TRBV6-5 to TRBJ1-2, with 10 positions matching TRBD1. Per germline, CDR1 MNHEY and CDR2 SVGAGI. CDR3 length equals 14 residues. With V trimmed by 5 bases and J by 7 bases, 7 bases remained unmatched. The CDR3 spells CASSTDRGSGGYTF. The CDR3 region has the DNA TGTGCCAGCAGTACGGACAGGGGGAGTGGTGGCTACACCTTC.

This chain joins TRBV5-1 and TRBJ2-5, with 12 nucleotides matching TRBD2. In germline, CDR1 is SGHRS, CDR2 YFSETQ. This CDR3 spans 17 amino acids. Trimming removed 0 bases from V and 5 bases from J; junction bases left unmatched: 8. CDR3 bases: TGCGCCAGCAGCTTGGCCCTAGCGGGAGGGCCGATGGAGACCCAGTACTTC. It specifies CASSLALAGGPMETQYF.

The chain joins TRBV7-2 to TRBJ2-1; tentative D call: TRBD1 (6 bases). V lost 2 bases and J lost 9, with 11 bases in between. Germline CDR1 and CDR2: SGHTA and FQGNSA. This CDR3 has 13 residues. For the CDR3, the DNA is TGTGCCAGCAGCTTAACAGGGTCAAGTGAGCAGTTCTTC. Translated, it gives CASSLTGSSEQFF.

The J gene is TRBJ2-7, the V gene TRBV5-5; D may be TRBD1 (5 bases). Germline lookup yields CDR1 SGHKS and CDR2 YYEKEE (reference sequence). The CDR3 is 14 residues long. The V end lost 4 bases, the J end lost 2 bases, and 13 bases lay between the germline ends. The CDR3 nucleotides are TGTGCCAGCAGCCTCAGACAGAGCCCCTACGAGCAGTACTTC. Residues: CASSLRQSPYEQYF. The variable domain in full, with the rest retrieved from reference TRBV5-5 and TRBJ2-7, is DAGVTQSPTHLIKTRGQQVTLRCSPISGHKSVSWYQQVLGQGPQFIFQYYEKEERGRGNFPDRFSARQFPNYSSELNVNALLLGDSALYLCASSLRQSPYEQYFGPGTRLTVT.

The chain couples TRBV15 to TRBJ2-3; maybe TRBD2 (5 bases). Between the trimmed V and J ends, which lost 5 bases and 1 base, there was a span of 13 bases. CDR1 is LNHNV and CDR2 is YYDKDF in the germline V gene (reference sequence). The CDR3 extends over 15 amino acids. CDR3 DNA: TGTGCCACCAGCCGCACGTCGGAGGGCACAGATACGCAGTATTTT. Translation: CATSRTSEGTDTQYF.

This rearrangement joins TRBV29-1 to TRBJ2-7; 7 nucleotides align to TRBD1. V lost 7 bases and J lost 3; bases outside the gene matches: 6. The germline CDR1 and CDR2 sequences are SQVTM and ANQGSEA. The CDR3 runs 12 residues. Written as DNA, the CDR3 is TGCAGCGCGAAGACAGGGCTCTACGAGCAGTACTTC. It specifies CSAKTGLYEQYF.

This rearrangement joins TRBV5-1 to TRBJ2-3; 7 bases line up with TRBD2. After removal of 3 bases from V and 3 bases from J, the junction contained 10 bases not matched to a gene. The CDR3 consists of 16 residues. The germline gives CDR1 SGHRS, CDR2 YFSETQ. In DNA form, the CDR3 reads TGCGCCAGCAGCTCGGTGACTAGCATTCGTACAGATACGCAGTATTTT. Its protein product is CASSSVTSIRTDTQYF. Using reference TRBV5-1 and TRBJ2-3 for the parts outside the CDR3, the full variable domain is KAGVTQTPRYLIKTRGQQVTLSCSPISGHRSVSWYQQTPGQGLQFLFEYFSETQRNKGNFPGRFSGRQFSNSRSEMNVSTLELGDSALYLCASSSVTSIRTDTQYFGPGTRLTVL.

The chain joins TRBV7-9 to TRBJ2-4; the match to TRBD2 covers 7 bases. This CDR3 has 17 residues. The trim removed 5 bases at V and 0 bases at J, leaving 10 bases unmatched. The germline CDR1 and CDR2 sequences are SEHNR and FQNEAQ (reference sequence). In DNA, the CDR3 is TGTGCCAGCAGCCCATCCATAGCGGGCCTAGCCAAAAACATTCAGTACTTC. Translation gives CASSPSIAGLAKNIQYF. Variable domain in full (rest from reference TRBV7-9 and TRBJ2-4): DTGVSQNPRHKITKRGQNVTFRCDPISEHNRLYWYRQTLGQGPEFLTYFQNEAQLEKSRLLSDRFSAERPKGSFSTLEIQRTEQGDSAMYLCASSPSIAGLAKNIQYFGAGTRLSVL.

V gene TRBV7-3 combines with J gene TRBJ1-1; D gene ambiguous. Trimming took 2 bases from V and 1 from J, leaving 5 bases between them. The CDR3 runs to 13 residues. The germline V gene encodes CDR1 SGHTA and CDR2 FQGTGA. The CDR3 nucleotides are TGTGCCAGCAGCTTAGAAGCGAACACTGAAGCTTTCTTT. Translating it yields CASSLEANTEAFF. Filled out from reference TRBV7-3 and TRBJ1-1, the complete variable domain reads GAGVSQTPSNKVTEKGKYVELRCDPISGHTALYWYRQSLGQGPEFLIYFQGTGAADDSGLPNDRFFAVRPEGSVSTLKIQRTERGDSAVYLCASSLEANTEAFFGQGTRLTVV.

The chain is built from TRBV2 and TRBJ2-3; 8 bases match TRBD2. Per the germline V gene, CDR1 is SNHLY and CDR2 is FYNNEI. This CDR3 comprises 15 residues. V was pared by 7 bases and J by 2 bases, with 8 bases of the junction left unmatched. CDR3 loop: CASNPNSGTTDTQYF. CDR3 DNA: TGTGCCAGCAACCCTAATAGCGGGACCACAGATACGCAGTATTTT.